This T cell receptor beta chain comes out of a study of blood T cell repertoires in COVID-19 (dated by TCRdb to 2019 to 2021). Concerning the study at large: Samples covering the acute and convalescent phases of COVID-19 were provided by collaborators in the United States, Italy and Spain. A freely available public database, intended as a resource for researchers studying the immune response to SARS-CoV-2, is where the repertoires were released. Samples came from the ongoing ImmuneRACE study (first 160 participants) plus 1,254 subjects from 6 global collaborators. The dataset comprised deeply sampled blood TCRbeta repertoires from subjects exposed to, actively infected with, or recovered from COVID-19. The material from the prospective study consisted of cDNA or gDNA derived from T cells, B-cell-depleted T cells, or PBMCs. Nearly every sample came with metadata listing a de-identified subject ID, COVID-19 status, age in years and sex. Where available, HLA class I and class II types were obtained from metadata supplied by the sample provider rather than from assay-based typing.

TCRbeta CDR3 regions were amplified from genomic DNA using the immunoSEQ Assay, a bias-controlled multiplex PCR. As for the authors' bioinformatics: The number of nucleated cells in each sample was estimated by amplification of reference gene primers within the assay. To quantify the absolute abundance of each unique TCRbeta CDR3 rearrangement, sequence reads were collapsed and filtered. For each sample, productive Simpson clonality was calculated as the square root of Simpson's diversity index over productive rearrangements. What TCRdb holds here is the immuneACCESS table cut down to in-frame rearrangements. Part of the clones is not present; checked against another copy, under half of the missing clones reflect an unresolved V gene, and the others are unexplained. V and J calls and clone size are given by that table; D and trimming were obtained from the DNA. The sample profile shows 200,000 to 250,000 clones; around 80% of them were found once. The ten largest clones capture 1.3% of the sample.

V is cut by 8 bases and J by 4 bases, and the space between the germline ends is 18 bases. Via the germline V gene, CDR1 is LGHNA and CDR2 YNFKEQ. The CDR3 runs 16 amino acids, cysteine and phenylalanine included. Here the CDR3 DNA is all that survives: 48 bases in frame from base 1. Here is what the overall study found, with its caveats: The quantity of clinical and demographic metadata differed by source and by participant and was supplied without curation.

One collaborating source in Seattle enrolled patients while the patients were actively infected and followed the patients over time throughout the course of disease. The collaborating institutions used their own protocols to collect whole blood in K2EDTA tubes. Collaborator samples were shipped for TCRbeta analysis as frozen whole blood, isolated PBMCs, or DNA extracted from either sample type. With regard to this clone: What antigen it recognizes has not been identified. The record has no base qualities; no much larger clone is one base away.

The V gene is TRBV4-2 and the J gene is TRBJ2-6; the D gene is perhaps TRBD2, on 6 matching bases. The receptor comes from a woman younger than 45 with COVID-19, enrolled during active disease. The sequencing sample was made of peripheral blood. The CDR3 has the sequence CASSIIGGAGANVLTF. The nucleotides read TGTGCCAGCTCTATCATTGGAGGGGCCGGGGCCAACGTCCTGACTTTC.